Here is one T cell receptor beta chain with its context. The antigen is unknown. The data were produced by immunoSEQ multiplex PCR, yet TCRdb's version contains in-frame clones alone and is incomplete. The repertoire holds 110,000 or so clones, with roughly 94% as singletons. Trimming removed 6 bases from V and 6 bases from J, with 9 bases in between. Looked up from germline, CDR1 is SGDLS and CDR2 is YYNGEE. This CDR3 is 11 amino acids long. This record belongs to a study of siplizumab effects on memory and regulatory T cells. Findings of the study overall: Unstimulated naive T cells seemed to show more diversity than memory cells did, and they also seemed to be among the major contributors to the alloresponse. Reactions containing siplizumab showed mappable alloreactive CD4+ clones averaging about 66% Treg-derived, versus approximately 26% in controls. Unstimulated subset assignment was obtained for only a minor fraction of alloreactive clones. Siplizumab significantly decreased alloreactive sequences from unstimulated CD4+ memory cells.

The TCR sequence derives from a human donor in good health. The chain is built from TRBV9 and TRBJ1-1; no firm D call. The sequenced sample was Tregs sorted from blood. The CDR3 reads CASKAGSEAFF. CDR3 DNA: TGTGCCAGCAAGGCGGGATCTGAAGCTTTCTTT.